Below, 21 T cell receptor beta chains from the same sample are listed, as sequenced in a study of T cells after posttransplantation cyclophosphamide (TCRdb year 2016). The library was generated by the immunoSEQ multiplex PCR assay. TCRdb mirrors the immuneACCESS table, restricted to in-frame sequences. Some clones are absent from its copies; in checked studies, under half trace to an unresolved V gene, and the reason for the others is unknown. In all, the sample holds about 53,000 clones, and 85% to 90% of those were seen once. About 2.8% of the sample is in the top ten clones. Specimen: PBMCs. Receptor source: a man aged 30-40 years with a blood cancer, CMV-positive, and with a related stem cell donor.

V is TRBV18 and J is TRBJ2-7, with TRBD1 matching over 9 bases. Germline assignment: CDR1 KGHSH and CDR2 LQKENI. The CDR3 spans 16 residues. V shed 3 bases and J 2 bases; nucleotides not matched to a gene: 8. DNA of the CDR3: TGTGCCAGCTCACCGTCGCCCGGGACAGGGACCTACGAGCAGTACTTC. Translation gives CASSPSPGTGTYEQYF.

This chain connects TRBV6-5 to TRBJ2-1; no clear D gene. Germline V CDR1 and CDR2: MNHEY, SVGAGI. The CDR3 runs to 11 residues. The ends were cut back, 5 bases at V and 7 bases at J, with 6 bases in the middle. CDR3 sequence reads: CASSQRNEQFF. The CDR3 nucleotides read TGTGCCAGCAGTCAGCGTAATGAGCAGTTCTTC.

This chain links TRBV28 with TRBJ2-1; 10 bases align to TRBD2. The CDR3 is 14 residues long. Unmatched junction bases numbered 12, after V lost 7 bases and J lost 12 bases. Germline V gives CDR1 MDHEN, CDR2 SYDVKM. The CDR3 bases are TGTGCCAGCAACGTGGACGGGAGCGGGAGGGCGCAGTTCTTC. Its translation is CASNVDGSGRAQFF.

This clone appeared a single time. The chain joins TRBV10-2 to TRBJ2-4, with D possibly TRBD2 on 6 matching bases. Trimming cost V 0 bases and J 7 bases, with 7 bases left between them. CDR3 length equals 13 residues. From germline, CDR1 is WSHSY and CDR2 SAAADI. The CDR3: CASSESAGNIQYF. The CDR3 DNA reads as TGCGCCAGCAGTGAGTCGGCGGGGAACATTCAGTACTTC.

J is TRBJ2-7 and V is TRBV10-2, with D perhaps matching TRBD1 (6 bases). Germline V gives CDR1 WSHSY, CDR2 SAAADI. Trimming left V 6 bases short and J 2 bases short, with 17 bases between. This CDR3 spans 15 amino acids. The CDR3 protein is CASSEGLQGPYEQYF. The CDR3 DNA sequence: TGCGCCAGCAGCGAGGGATTACAGGGACCCTACGAGCAGTACTTC.

The J gene is TRBJ1-2, the V gene TRBV9, with 7 positions matching TRBD1. The CDR3 loop spans 13 amino acids. Unmatched junction bases numbered 5, after V lost 5 bases and J lost 4 bases. Germline CDR1 and CDR2: SGDLS and YYNGEE. The CDR3 reads CASSETGAYGYTF. In nucleotides, the CDR3 is TGTGCCAGCAGTGAAACAGGGGCCTATGGCTACACCTTC.

V gene TRBV9 combines with J gene TRBJ2-3; TRBD2 agrees at 10 bases. Germline V gene lookup returns CDR1 SGDLS and CDR2 YYNGEE. The CDR3 sequence is 13 residues long. The V and J ends lost 6 bases and 6 bases, in that order; junction bases with no gene match: 4. The DNA of the CDR3 is TGTGCCAGCAATCCTAGCGGGAGTGATACGCAGTATTTT. It codes for CASNPSGSDTQYF.

The chain joins TRBV6-6 to TRBJ1-2, with 7 nucleotides matching TRBD1. The J segment lost 2 bases and the V segment lost 6 bases, leaving 9 bases of the junction unmatched. CDR3 length: 15 residues. Germline values: CDR1 MNHNY, CDR2 SVGAGI (reference sequence). The CDR3 DNA reads as TGTGCCAGCAGACATTCGGGACAGCCCAACTATGGCTACACCTTC. Protein: CASRHSGQPNYGYTF.

V gene TRBV30 combines with J gene TRBJ2-1; TRBD2 matches 7 bases. This CDR3 contains 15 residues. V lost 1 base, J lost 2 bases, and 5 bases stayed unmatched. Germline loops: CDR1 GTSNPN, CDR2 SVGIG (reference sequence). CDR3 in amino acids: CAWSAGGEPYNEQFF. For the CDR3, the DNA is TGTGCCTGGAGTGCTGGGGGGGAGCCCTACAATGAGCAGTTCTTC.

V and J are TRBV7-2 and TRBJ2-3; unclear D gene. CDR1 is SGHTA, CDR2 FQGNSA, per germline. This CDR3 is 15 amino acids long. Trimming took 1 base from V and 6 from J, leaving 14 bases between them. CDR3 nucleotide sequence: TGTGCCAGCAGCTTAGAGCGTCGAGTCTCGGATACGCAGTATTTT. It specifies CASSLERRVSDTQYF.

This clone was counted a few times. The gene calls are TRBV7-2 and TRBJ2-3; D possibly corresponds to TRBD2 (6 bases). Trimming cost V 4 bases and J 2 bases, with 13 bases left between them. This CDR3 spans 15 amino acids. Germline assignment: CDR1 SGHTA and CDR2 FQGNSA. For the CDR3, the DNA is TGTGCCAGCAGCTCCCCGGGACTCCTCACAGATACGCAGTATTTT. Its translation is CASSSPGLLTDTQYF.

The chain links TRBV5-8 to TRBJ2-5; 8 bases are shared with TRBD1. With V trimmed by 6 bases and J by 2 bases, 12 bases remained unmatched. Germline V gene sequence: CDR1 SGHTS, CDR2 YDEGEE. The CDR3 runs 16 residues. The CDR3 nucleotides are TGTGCCAGCACGTTCCTCGGGACAGGCCTACAAGAGACCCAGTACTTC. Translating it yields CASTFLGTGLQETQYF.

The chain carries TRBV9 and TRBJ2-7, with TRBD2 matching 10 bases. The trim removed 0 bases at V and 2 bases at J, leaving 2 bases unmatched. The germline V gene encodes CDR1 SGDLS and CDR2 YYNGEE. The CDR3 has 15 residues. In DNA, the CDR3 is TGTGCCAGCAGCGTAGGGACTAGCGGAGCCTACGAGCAGTACTTC. Protein: CASSVGTSGAYEQYF.

The chain employs TRBV7-3 and TRBJ1-1, with a possible D match to TRBD1 (5 bases). Trimming stripped 2 bases from V and 4 bases from J, with 14 bases between. The germline CDR1 and CDR2 sequences are SGHTA and FQGTGA. The CDR3 runs 15 residues. CDR3 sequence (DNA): TGTGCCAGCAGCTTATACGCCTGGGGGGGCACTGAAGCTTTCTTT. Translating it yields CASSLYAWGGTEAFF. Using reference TRBV7-3 and TRBJ1-1 for the parts outside the CDR3, the full variable domain is GAGVSQTPSNKVTEKGKYVELRCDPISGHTALYWYRQSLGQGPEFLIYFQGTGAADDSGLPNDRFFAVRPEGSVSTLKIQRTERGDSAVYLCASSLYAWGGTEAFFGQGTRLTVV.

The chain couples TRBV29-1 to TRBJ2-6; tentatively, D is TRBD2 (5 bases). V was cut by 3 bases and J by 0 bases, with 6 bases left in between. Germline CDR1 and CDR2: SQVTM and ANQGSEA. The CDR3 length is 14 residues. CDR3 DNA: TGCAGCGTTGAGGGGAGCTCTGGGGCCAACGTCCTGACTTTC. This gives the protein CSVEGSSGANVLTF.

The chain carries TRBV7-6 and TRBJ2-7, with TRBD2 identical over 12 bases. Germline CDR1 reads SGHVS; CDR2 reads FNYEAQ. CDR3 length: 13 amino acids. J lost 13 bases, V lost 4 bases, and 8 bases had no gene match. The CDR3 loop is CASSSRLAGALYF. CDR3 nucleotides: TGTGCCAGCAGCTCTCGACTAGCGGGAGCTTTATACTTC.

This chain links TRBV6-5 with TRBJ1-2; tentative D call: TRBD1 (5 bases). Germline V lookup: CDR1 MNHEY, CDR2 SVGAGI. The CDR3 has 13 amino acids. The V end was cut by 7 bases, the J end by 7 bases, with 16 bases between. Here the CDR3 reads CASTGPGLFGYTF. CDR3 sequence (DNA): TGTGCCAGCACAGGGCCGGGTCTTTTTGGCTACACCTTC.

The V gene is TRBV10-3, the J gene TRBJ2-5, with a possible D match to TRBD1 (6 bases). Per germline, CDR1 ENHRY and CDR2 SYGVKD. There are 14 residues in the CDR3. Trimming cost V 4 bases and J 4 bases, with 13 bases left between them. The CDR3: CAISGPGARETQYF. The DNA for the CDR3 is TGTGCCATCAGTGGACCAGGGGCGCGAGAGACCCAGTACTTC.

V gene TRBV19 combines with J gene TRBJ2-7; TRBD2 matches 8 bases. Germline V gene sequence: CDR1 LNHDA, CDR2 SQIVND (reference sequence). CDR3 length equals 15 residues. V lost 7 bases and J lost 4; bases outside the gene matches: 12. DNA for the CDR3: TGTGCCAGTACCGCGTGGACTAGCTGGGGTTACGAGCAGTACTTC. Translated: CASTAWTSWGYEQYF.

This chain joins TRBV15 and TRBJ1-2; 8 bases fit TRBD1. V lost 5 bases to trimming and J lost 8 bases; unmatched junction nucleotides: 7. The CDR3 runs 13 residues. Germline lookup yields CDR1 LNHNV and CDR2 YYDKDF (reference sequence). CDR3 in amino acids: CATSGRTGNGYTF. The CDR3 region has the DNA TGTGCCACCAGCGGAAGGACAGGGAACGGCTACACCTTC.

This clone was seen just once. The V call is TRBV6-6, the J call TRBJ1-1; perhaps TRBD1 as D (5 bases). This CDR3 comprises 14 residues. The V gene's germline CDR1 is MNHNY and CDR2 SVGAGI (reference sequence). The V end lost 5 bases, the J end lost 1 base, and 11 bases lay between the germline ends. The CDR3 sequence is CASSADSSNTEAFF. Here the CDR3 DNA reads TGTGCCAGCAGTGCCGACAGCTCGAACACTGAAGCTTTCTTT.